The sequence of this T cell receptor (beta chain) was determined in a study of T cell responses to AZD1222 COVID-19 vaccine (dated by TCRdb to the early 2020s). The study in broad terms: TCR sequencing covered approximately 230 trial participants: about 210 given two doses of AZD1222 and 26 given two doses of MenACWY control vaccine. Enrollment into the trials was organized by age into subgroups of 18-55, 56-69 and 70-plus years, and those subgroups contained about 150, 27 and 61 TCR-sequenced participants, respectively. Results the study describes overall, beyond this receptor: The 56-69-year group was small, and its depth increase did not reach significance, likely because of low power. Conclusions about previously exposed vaccinees are limited because only six or seven AZD1222 recipients were SARS-CoV-2 seropositive at baseline. Vaccine-associated CD4 TCRs spanned the whole spike protein, with dominant responses in regions 160-218 and 743-854. Spike-specific TCR breadth and depth rose significantly after two AZD1222 doses compared with day 0 and with MenACWY recipients. Because no day 14 peak-response samples were available, the repertoires could be characterized only after the peak T cell response. Participants were mostly white British, with more females than males. The authors suggested clonal diversity may have been underestimated. Reportedly, close to half of the unique spike-specific TCRs recognized epitopes lying outside the regions that are mutated in the B.1.351 and B.1.1.7 variants.

The time point label here, explained by the study, means: about 28 days (+/-7) after the second vaccine dose. AZD1222 recipients whose second dose came at about 4 weeks and those whose second dose came at about 12 weeks were combined into one group, since spike-specific TCR depth and breadth did not differ between the two schedules. Vaccinee samples were obtained from the UK trials COV001 and COV002, which included a single-blind randomized controlled phase 2/3 trial of AZD1222 (ChAdOx1 nCoV-19) in healthy adults. For TCRbeta chain sequencing, PBMC samples were collected from trial participants at day 0 and at day 28 after the second dose. The CDR3 regions of human TCRbeta chains were subjected to immunosequencing. Under the source paper's analysis protocol: Repertoire TCRs were matched against a reference library of SARS-CoV-2-specific TCRs generated with the MIRA antigen-specificity platform. Breadth meant the fraction of unique TCRs that were SARS-CoV-2-associated, whereas depth meant the fraction of total T cells that were SARS-CoV-2-associated. Using the MIRA data, each spike-specific TCR was mapped to the spike region that the TCR reacts to and placed in a CD4 or CD8 class. Log10-transformed breadth and depth values were compared by one-way ANOVA with Sidak's multiple comparisons tests. TCRdb limited this immuneACCESS table to in-frame rearrangements with V and J called. A share of clones is missing; checked studies link under half to unresolved V genes, and the rest is unexplained. Clone size and the V and J calls come from that table; the DNA yielded D and trimming. The sample yields 45,000 to 50,000 clones; around 89% were counted once. The top ten clones comprise approximately 5% of the sample.

For CDR1 and CDR2, the germline V gene lists SGHDT and YYEEEE. Trimming removed 2 bases from V and 6 bases from J; the gene matches leave 0 bases unexplained. From the cysteine up to the phenylalanine, the CDR3 has a length of 13 residues. Of all the DNA, just the CDR3 is kept, 39 bases in frame from base 1. With respect to this clone: The specificity of this receptor is unknown. Base qualities are not provided; no much larger clone lies one nucleotide away.

The source material was peripheral blood, sampled 28 days after the second AZD1222 dose. The receptor chain draws on TRBV5-6 and TRBJ2-7; 12 junctional bases match TRBD2. The receptor was derived from an adult who received the AZD1222 COVID-19 vaccine. Here is the DNA: TGTGCCAGCAGCTTACTAGCGGGAGGCGAGCAGTACTTC. This yields the protein CASSLLAGGEQYF.